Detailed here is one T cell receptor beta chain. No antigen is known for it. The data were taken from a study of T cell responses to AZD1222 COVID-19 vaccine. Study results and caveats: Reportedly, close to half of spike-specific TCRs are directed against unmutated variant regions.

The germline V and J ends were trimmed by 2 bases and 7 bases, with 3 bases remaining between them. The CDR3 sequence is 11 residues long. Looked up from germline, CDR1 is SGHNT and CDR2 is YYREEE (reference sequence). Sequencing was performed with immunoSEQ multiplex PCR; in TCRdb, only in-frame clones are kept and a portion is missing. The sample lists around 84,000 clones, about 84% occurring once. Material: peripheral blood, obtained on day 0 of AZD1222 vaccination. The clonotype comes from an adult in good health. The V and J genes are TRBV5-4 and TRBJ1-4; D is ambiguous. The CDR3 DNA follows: TGTGCCAGCAGCTTTGGTGAAAAACTGTTTTTT. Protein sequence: CASSFGEKLFF.